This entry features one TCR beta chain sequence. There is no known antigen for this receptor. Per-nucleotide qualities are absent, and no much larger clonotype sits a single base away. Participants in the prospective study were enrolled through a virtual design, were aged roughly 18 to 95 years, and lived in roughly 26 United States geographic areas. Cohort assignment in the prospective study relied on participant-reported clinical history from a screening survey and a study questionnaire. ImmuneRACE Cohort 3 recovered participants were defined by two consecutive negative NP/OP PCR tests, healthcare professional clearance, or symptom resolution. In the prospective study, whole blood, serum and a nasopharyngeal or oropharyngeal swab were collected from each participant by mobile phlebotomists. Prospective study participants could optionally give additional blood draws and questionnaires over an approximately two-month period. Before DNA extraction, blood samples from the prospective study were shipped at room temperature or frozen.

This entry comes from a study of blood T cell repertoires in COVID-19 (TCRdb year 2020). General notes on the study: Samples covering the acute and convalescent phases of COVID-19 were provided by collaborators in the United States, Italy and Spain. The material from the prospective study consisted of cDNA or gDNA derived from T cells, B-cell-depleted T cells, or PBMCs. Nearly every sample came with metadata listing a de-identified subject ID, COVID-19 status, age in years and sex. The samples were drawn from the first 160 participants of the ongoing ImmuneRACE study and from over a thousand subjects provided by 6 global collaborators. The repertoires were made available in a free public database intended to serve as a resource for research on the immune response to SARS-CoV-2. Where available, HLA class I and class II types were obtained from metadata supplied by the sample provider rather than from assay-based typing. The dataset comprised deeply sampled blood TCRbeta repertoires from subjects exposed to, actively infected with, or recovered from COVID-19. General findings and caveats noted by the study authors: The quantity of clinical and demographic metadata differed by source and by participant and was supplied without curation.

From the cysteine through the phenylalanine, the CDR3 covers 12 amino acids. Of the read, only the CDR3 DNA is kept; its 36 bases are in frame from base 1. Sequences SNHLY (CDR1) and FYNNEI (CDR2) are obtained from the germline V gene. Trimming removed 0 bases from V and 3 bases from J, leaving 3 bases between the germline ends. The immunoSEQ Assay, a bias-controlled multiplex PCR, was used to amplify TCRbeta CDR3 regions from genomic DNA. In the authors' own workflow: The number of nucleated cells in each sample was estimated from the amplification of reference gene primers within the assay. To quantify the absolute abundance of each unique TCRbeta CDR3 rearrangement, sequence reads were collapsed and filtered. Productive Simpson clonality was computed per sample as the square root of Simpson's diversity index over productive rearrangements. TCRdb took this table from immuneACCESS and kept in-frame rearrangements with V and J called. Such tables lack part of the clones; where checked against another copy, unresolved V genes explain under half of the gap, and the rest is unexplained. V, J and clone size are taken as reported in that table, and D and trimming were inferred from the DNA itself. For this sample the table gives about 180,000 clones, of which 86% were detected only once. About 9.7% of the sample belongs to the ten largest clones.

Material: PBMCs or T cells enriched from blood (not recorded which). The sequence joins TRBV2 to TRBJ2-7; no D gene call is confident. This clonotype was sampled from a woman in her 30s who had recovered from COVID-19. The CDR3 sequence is CASSEAYYEQYF. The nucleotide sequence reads TGTGCCAGCAGTGAAGCATACTACGAGCAGTACTTC.